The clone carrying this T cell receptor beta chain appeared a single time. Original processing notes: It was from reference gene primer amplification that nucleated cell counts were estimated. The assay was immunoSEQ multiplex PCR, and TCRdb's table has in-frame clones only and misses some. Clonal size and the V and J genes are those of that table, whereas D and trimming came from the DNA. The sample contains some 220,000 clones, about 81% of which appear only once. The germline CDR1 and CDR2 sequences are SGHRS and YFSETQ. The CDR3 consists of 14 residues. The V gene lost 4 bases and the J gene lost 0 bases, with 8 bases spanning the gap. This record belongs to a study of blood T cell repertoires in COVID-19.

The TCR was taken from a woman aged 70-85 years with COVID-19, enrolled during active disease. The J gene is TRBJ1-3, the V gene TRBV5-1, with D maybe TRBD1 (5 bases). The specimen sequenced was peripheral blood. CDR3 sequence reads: CASSVGGSGNTIYF. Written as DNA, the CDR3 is TGCGCCAGCAGCGTCGGGGGCTCTGGAAACACCATATATTTT.